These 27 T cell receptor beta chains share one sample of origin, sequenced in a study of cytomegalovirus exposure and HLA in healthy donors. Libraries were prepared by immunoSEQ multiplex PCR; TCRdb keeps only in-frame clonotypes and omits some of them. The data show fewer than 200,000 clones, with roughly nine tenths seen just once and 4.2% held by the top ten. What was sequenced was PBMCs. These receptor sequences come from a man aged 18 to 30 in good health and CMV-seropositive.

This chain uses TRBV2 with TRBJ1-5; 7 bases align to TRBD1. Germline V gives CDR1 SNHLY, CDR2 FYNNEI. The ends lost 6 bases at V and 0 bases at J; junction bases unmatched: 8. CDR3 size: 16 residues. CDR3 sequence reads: CASSRDSYYSNQPQHF. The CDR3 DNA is TGTGCCAGCAGCCGGGACAGCTATTATAGCAATCAGCCCCAGCATTTT.

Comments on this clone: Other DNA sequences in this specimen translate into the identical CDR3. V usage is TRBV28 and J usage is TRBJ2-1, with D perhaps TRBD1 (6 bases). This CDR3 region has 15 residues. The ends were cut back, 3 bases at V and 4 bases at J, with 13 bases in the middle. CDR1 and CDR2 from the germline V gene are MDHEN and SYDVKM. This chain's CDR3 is CASSLGTGFYNEQFF. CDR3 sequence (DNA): TGTGCCAGCAGTTTGGGCACAGGGTTTTACAATGAGCAGTTCTTC.

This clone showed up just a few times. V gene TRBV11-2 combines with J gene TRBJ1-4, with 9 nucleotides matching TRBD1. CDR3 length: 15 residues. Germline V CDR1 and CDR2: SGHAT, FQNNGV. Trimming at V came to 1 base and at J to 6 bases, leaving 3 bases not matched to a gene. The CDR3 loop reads CASSLGDRDYEKLFF. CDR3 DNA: TGTGCCAGCAGCTTAGGGGACAGGGACTATGAAAAACTGTTTTTT.

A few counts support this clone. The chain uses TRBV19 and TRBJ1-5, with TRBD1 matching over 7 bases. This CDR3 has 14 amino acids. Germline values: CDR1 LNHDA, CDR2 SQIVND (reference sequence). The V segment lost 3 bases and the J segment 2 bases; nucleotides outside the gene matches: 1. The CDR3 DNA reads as TGTGCCAGTAGTATTACAGGGGGCAATCAGCCCCAGCATTTT. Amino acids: CASSITGGNQPQHF.

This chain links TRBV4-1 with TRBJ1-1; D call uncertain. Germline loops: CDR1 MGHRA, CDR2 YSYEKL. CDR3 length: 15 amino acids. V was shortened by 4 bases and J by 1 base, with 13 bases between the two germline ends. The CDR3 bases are TGCGCCAGCAGCCGCGCGGGGTATTCGAACACTGAAGCTTTCTTT. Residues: CASSRAGYSNTEAFF.

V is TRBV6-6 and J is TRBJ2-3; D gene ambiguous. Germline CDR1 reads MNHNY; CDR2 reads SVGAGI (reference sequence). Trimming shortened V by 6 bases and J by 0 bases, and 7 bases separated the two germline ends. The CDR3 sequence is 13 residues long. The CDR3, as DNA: TGTGCCAGCAGCGACACTAGCACAGATACGCAGTATTTT. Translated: CASSDTSTDTQYF.

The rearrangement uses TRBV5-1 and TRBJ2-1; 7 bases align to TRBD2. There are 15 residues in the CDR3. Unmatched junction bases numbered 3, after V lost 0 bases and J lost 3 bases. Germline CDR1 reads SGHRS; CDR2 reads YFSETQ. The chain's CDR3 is CASSLAGEGYNEQFF. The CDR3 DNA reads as TGCGCCAGCAGCTTGGCCGGGGAGGGCTACAATGAGCAGTTCTTC. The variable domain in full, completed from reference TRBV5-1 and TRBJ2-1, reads KAGVTQTPRYLIKTRGQQVTLSCSPISGHRSVSWYQQTPGQGLQFLFEYFSETQRNKGNFPGRFSGRQFSNSRSEMNVSTLELGDSALYLCASSLAGEGYNEQFFGPGTRLTVL.

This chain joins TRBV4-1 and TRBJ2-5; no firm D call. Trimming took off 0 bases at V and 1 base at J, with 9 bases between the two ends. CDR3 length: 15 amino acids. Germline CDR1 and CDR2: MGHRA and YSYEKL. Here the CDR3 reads CASSQDPGSQETQYF. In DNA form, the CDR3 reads TGCGCCAGCAGCCAAGATCCTGGCAGCCAAGAGACCCAGTACTTC.

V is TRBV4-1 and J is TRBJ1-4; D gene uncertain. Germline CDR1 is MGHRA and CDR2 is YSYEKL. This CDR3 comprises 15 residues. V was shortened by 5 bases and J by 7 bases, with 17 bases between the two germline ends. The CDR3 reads CASSFLAPSGEKLFF. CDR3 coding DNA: TGCGCCAGCAGCTTTCTGGCGCCTTCAGGTGAAAAACTGTTTTTT.

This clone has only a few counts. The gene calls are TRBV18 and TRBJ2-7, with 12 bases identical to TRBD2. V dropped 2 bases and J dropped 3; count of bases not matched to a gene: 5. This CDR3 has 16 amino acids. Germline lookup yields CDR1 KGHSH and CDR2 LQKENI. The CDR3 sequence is CASSPNQLAGGYEQYF. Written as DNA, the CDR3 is TGTGCCAGCTCACCAAACCAACTAGCGGGAGGCTACGAGCAGTACTTC.

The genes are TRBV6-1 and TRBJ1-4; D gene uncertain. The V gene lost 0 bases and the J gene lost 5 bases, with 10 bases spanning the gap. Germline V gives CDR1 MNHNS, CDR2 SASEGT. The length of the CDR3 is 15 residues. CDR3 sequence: CASSEALARNEKLFF. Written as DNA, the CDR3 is TGTGCCAGCAGTGAAGCTTTGGCAAGAAATGAAAAACTGTTTTTT.

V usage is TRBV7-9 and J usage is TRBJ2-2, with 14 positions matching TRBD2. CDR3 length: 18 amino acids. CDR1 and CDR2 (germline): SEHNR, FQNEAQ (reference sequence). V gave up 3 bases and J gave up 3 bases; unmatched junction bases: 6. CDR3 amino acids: CASSLGLAGVGDTGELFF. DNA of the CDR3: TGTGCCAGCAGCTTGGGACTAGCGGGAGTCGGCGACACCGGGGAGCTGTTTTTT.

The CDR3, as DNA: TGTGCCAGCAGAGGCGGGGACAGCCTCTCTATCTCTTCCTACGAGCAGTACTTC. Its protein product is CASRGGDSLSISSYEQYF. J is TRBJ2-7 and V is TRBV11-2; TRBD1 might be the D (7 bases). Germline V gives CDR1 SGHAT, CDR2 FQNNGV. CDR3 length equals 18 residues. V lost 6 bases and J lost 1, with 25 bases in between.

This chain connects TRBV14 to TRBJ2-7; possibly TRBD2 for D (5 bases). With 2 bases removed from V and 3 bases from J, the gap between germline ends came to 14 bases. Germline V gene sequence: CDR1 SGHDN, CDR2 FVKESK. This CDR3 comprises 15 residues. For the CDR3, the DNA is TGTGCCAGCAGCCAAACACTAGGATCCATCTACGAGCAGTACTTC. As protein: CASSQTLGSIYEQYF.

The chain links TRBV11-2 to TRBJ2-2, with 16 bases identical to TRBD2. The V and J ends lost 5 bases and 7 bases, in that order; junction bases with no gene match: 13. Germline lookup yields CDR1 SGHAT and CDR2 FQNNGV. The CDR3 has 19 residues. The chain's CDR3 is CASSQPPGLAGGPIGELFF. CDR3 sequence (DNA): TGTGCCAGCAGCCAACCCCCGGGACTAGCGGGAGGGCCTATCGGGGAGCTGTTTTTT.

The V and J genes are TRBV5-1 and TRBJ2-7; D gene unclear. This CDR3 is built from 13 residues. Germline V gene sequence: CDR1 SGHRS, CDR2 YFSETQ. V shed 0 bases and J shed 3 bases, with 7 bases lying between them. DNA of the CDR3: TGCGCCAGCAGCTTGGACAGTATCTACGAGCAGTACTTC. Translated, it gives CASSLDSIYEQYF.

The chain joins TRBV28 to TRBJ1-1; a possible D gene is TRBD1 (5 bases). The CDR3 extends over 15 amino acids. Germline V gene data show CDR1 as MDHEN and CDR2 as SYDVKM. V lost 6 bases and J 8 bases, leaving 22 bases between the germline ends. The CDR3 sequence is CASSSLFGHGEEAFF. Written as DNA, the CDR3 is TGTGCCAGCAGCAGTTTATTTGGACACGGTGAGGAAGCTTTCTTT.

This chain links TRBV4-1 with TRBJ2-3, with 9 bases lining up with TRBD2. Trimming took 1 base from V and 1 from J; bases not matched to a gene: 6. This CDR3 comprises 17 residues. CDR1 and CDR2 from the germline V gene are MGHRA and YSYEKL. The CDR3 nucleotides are TGCGCCAGCAGCCAAGGAGGCGCTAGCGGGGGCACAGATACGCAGTATTTT. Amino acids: CASSQGGASGGTDTQYF.

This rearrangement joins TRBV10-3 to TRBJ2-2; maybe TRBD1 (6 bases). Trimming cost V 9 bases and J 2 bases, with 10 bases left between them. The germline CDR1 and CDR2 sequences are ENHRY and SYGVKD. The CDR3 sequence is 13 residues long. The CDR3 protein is CAISTGNTGELFF. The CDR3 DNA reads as TGTGCCATTTCGACAGGAAACACCGGGGAGCTGTTTTTT.

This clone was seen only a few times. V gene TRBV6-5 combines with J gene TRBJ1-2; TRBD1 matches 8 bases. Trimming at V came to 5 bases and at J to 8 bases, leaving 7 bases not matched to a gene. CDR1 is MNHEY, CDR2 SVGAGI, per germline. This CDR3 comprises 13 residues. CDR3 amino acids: CASSRTGSGGYTF. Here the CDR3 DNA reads TGTGCCAGCAGTCGGACAGGGTCAGGCGGCTACACCTTC.

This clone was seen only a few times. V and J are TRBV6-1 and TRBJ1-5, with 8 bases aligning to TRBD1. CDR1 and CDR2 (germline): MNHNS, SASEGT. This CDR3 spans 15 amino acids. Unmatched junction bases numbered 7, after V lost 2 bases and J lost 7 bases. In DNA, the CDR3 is TGTGCCAGCAGTGAAATTGGACAGGGAAGCCAGCCCCAGCATTTT. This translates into CASSEIGQGSQPQHF.

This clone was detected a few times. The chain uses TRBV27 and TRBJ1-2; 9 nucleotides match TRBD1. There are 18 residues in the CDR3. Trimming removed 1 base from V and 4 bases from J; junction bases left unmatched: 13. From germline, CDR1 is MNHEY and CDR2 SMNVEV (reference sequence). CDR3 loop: CASSLFGTGLSGGYGYTF. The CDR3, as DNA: TGTGCCAGCAGTTTATTTGGGACAGGGTTATCGGGGGGCTATGGCTACACCTTC.

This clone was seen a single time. The CDR3 sequence: CASGPTSVSTDTQYF. The DNA for the CDR3 is TGTGCTAGTGGGCCAACTAGCGTCAGCACAGATACGCAGTATTTT. The chain couples TRBV12-5 to TRBJ2-3, with 7 bases fitting TRBD2. This CDR3 has 15 amino acids. Germline loops: CDR1 LGHNT, CDR2 FRNRAP. J lost 0 bases, V lost 6 bases, and 6 bases had no gene match. Based on the CDR3 plus reference TRBV12-5 and TRBJ2-3, the full variable domain is DARVTQTPRHKVTEMGQEVTMRCQPILGHNTVFWYRQTMMQGLELLAYFRNRAPLDDSGMPKDRFSAEMPDATLATLKIQPSEPRDSAVYFCASGPTSVSTDTQYFGPGTRLTVL.

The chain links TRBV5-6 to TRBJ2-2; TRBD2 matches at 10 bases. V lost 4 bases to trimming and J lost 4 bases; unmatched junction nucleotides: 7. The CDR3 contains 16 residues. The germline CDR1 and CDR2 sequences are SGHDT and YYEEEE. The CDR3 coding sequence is TGTGCCAGCAGCATACTTACTAGCGGGGCCACCGGGGAGCTGTTTTTT. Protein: CASSILTSGATGELFF.

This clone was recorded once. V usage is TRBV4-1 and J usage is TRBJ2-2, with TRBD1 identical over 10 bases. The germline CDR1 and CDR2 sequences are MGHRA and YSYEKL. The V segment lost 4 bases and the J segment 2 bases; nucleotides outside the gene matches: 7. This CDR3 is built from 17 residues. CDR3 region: CASSLEGTGANTGELFF. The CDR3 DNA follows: TGCGCCAGCAGCCTAGAGGGGACAGGGGCCAACACCGGGGAGCTGTTTTTT.

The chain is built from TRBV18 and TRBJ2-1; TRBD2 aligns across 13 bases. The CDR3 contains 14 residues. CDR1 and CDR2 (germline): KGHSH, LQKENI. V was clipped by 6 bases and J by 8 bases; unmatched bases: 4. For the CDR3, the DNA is TGTGCCAGCTCCGGGACTAGCGGGATAGATGAGCAGTTCTTC. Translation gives CASSGTSGIDEQFF.

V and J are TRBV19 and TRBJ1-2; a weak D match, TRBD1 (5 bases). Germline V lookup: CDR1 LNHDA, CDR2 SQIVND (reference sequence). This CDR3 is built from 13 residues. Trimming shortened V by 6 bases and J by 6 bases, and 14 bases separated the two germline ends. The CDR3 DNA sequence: TGTGCCAGTAGCTCCCCGGAAGGGGATGGCTACACCTTC. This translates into CASSSPEGDGYTF.